The 27 T cell receptor beta chains below come from one sample, sequenced in a study of CD8+ T cells in alopecia areata. Treatment: oral pan-JAK inhibitor, 5-10 mg twice daily. RNA extraction and reverse transcription yielded cDNA as sequencing template. Data came from immunoSEQ multiplex PCR; TCRdb stores just in-frame clones and leaves some out. The sample holds approximately 300,000 clones; roughly 64% are singletons and the top ten take about 1.7%. Source: CD4+ T cells sorted from blood, taken at week 24, from a patient treated with tofacitinib. The receptor set was obtained from a human donor with alopecia areata.

This chain links TRBV28 with TRBJ1-6; D remains unclear. Germline V gene data show CDR1 as MDHEN and CDR2 as SYDVKM. The CDR3 loop spans 15 amino acids. Trimming removed 10 bases at V and 0 bases at J, with 13 bases between. CDR3 in DNA: TGTGCCACCTCAGCCCAGAGCTCCTATAATTCACCCCTCCACTTT. This codes for CATSAQSSYNSPLHF. Based on the CDR3 plus reference TRBV28 and TRBJ1-6, the full variable domain is DVKVTQSSRYLVKRTGEKVFLECVQDMDHENMFWYRQDPGLGLRLIYFSYDVKMKEKGDIPEGYSVSREKKERFSLILESASTNQTSMYLCATSAQSSYNSPLHFGNGTRLTVT.

The gene calls are TRBV11-1 and TRBJ2-5, with D maybe TRBD1 (6 bases). Per the germline V gene, CDR1 is SGHAT and CDR2 is FQDESV (reference sequence). V gave up 7 bases and J gave up 2 bases, with 17 bases separating them. This CDR3 contains 15 residues. The chain's CDR3 is CASTARGRGQETQYF. The CDR3 coding sequence is TGTGCCAGCACCGCACGGGGCAGGGGACAAGAGACCCAGTACTTC. The complete variable domain, with remaining parts taken from reference TRBV11-1 and TRBJ2-5, reads EAEVAQSPRYKITEKSQAVAFWCDPISGHATLYWYRQILGQGPELLVQFQDESVVDDSQLPKDRFSAERLKGVDSTLKIQPAELGDSAMYLCASTARGRGQETQYFGPGTRLLVL.

The table lists this clone with a few counts. Different DNA sequences within this sample yield the same CDR3. The chain has TRBV2 and TRBJ2-7; no reliable D call. The CDR3 is 12 residues long. The V end lost 1 base, the J end lost 4 bases, and 5 bases lay between the germline ends. CDR1 SNHLY and CDR2 FYNNEI come from the germline V gene. The CDR3 region has the DNA TGTGCCAGCAGTGAAGGAGGATACGAGCAGTACTTC. Amino acids: CASSEGGYEQYF.

This chain joins TRBV7-6 and TRBJ2-7; D is unclear. Trimming took 1 base from V and 5 from J, leaving 15 bases between them. Germline V gives CDR1 SGHVS, CDR2 FNYEAQ. This CDR3 spans 15 amino acids. The CDR3 bases are TGTGCCAGCAGCTTAGGTCGGCACCCCCTGGACGAGCAGTACTTC. Translated, it gives CASSLGRHPLDEQYF.

This chain connects TRBV7-2 to TRBJ2-7, with a weak D call TRBD1 (6 bases). The CDR3 covers 14 residues. Germline V lookup: CDR1 SGHTA, CDR2 FQGNSA. Trimming removed 5 bases at V and 3 bases at J, with 14 bases between. The CDR3 reads CASSQQGQSYEQYF. Here the CDR3 DNA reads TGTGCCAGCAGCCAACAGGGTCAGAGCTACGAGCAGTACTTC.

V is TRBV4-2 and J is TRBJ1-2, with D possibly matching TRBD1 (6 bases). V lost 0 bases and J 4 bases, leaving 18 bases between the germline ends. The CDR3 extends over 17 amino acids. The germline gives CDR1 LGHNA, CDR2 YNFKEQ. The CDR3 DNA sequence: TGTGCCAGCAGCCAAGATGTTTCCGGCACAGGGAGCTATGGCTACACCTTC. Its translation is CASSQDVSGTGSYGYTF.

V is TRBV30 and J is TRBJ2-7, with TRBD1 matching over 7 bases. The CDR3 runs 13 residues. With 5 bases clipped from V and 4 bases from J, the junction kept 8 bases outside the gene matches. Germline V gives CDR1 GTSNPN, CDR2 SVGIG (reference sequence). This CDR3 is CAWGRDSGYEQYF. CDR3 in DNA: TGTGCCTGGGGAAGGGACAGCGGATACGAGCAGTACTTC.

In this sample, this clone turned up a few times. The chain is built from TRBV2 and TRBJ1-6; D remains unclear. The length of the CDR3 is 13 residues. Deletions cut 3 bases from V and 6 bases from J, with 6 bases between. In germline, CDR1 is SNHLY, CDR2 FYNNEI. The CDR3: CASSEELNSPLHF. CDR3 nucleotides: TGTGCCAGCAGTGAGGAACTTAATTCACCCCTCCACTTT.

The chain couples TRBV6-6 to TRBJ1-2; D not resolved. Trimming left V 5 bases short and J 5 bases short, with 9 bases between. Germline assignment: CDR1 MNHNY and CDR2 SVGAGI (reference sequence). CDR3 length: 12 residues. The DNA of the CDR3 is TGTGCCAGCAGTGACCCTTATTATGGCTACACCTTC. Its protein is CASSDPYYGYTF.

The rearrangement uses TRBV28 and TRBJ1-5; D is unclear. Germline V gene sequence: CDR1 MDHEN, CDR2 SYDVKM. The V and J ends lost 7 bases and 1 base respectively, with 14 bases between them. The CDR3 runs to 15 residues. In DNA, the CDR3 is TGTGCCAGCAAACCACAAAGGATAAGCAATCAGCCCCAGCATTTT. Protein product: CASKPQRISNQPQHF.

The V call is TRBV5-1, the J call TRBJ2-7; 8 positions match TRBD1. This CDR3 spans 14 amino acids. The trim removed 3 bases at V and 4 bases at J, leaving 6 bases unmatched. The germline V gene encodes CDR1 SGHRS and CDR2 YFSETQ. Here the CDR3 DNA reads TGCGCCAGCAGCTCACAGGGGGTGAGGTACGAGCAGTACTTC. Translating it yields CASSSQGVRYEQYF.

The J gene is TRBJ2-6, the V gene TRBV25-1; possible D gene TRBD2, 5 bases. V was shortened by 3 bases and J by 0 bases, with 9 bases between the two germline ends. This CDR3 comprises 16 residues. Germline assignment: CDR1 MGHDK and CDR2 SYGVNS. The DNA for the CDR3 is TGTGCCAGCAGTGAGAGGGTCGCCTCTGGGGCCAACGTCCTGACTTTC. The encoded protein is CASSERVASGANVLTF.

The J gene is TRBJ1-5, the V gene TRBV15, with D unresolved. This CDR3 comprises 14 residues. Germline V gene sequence: CDR1 LNHNV, CDR2 YYDKDF (reference sequence). V was trimmed by 1 base and J by 1 base, leaving 5 bases between them. For the CDR3, the DNA is TGTGCCACCAGCAGAGGGGGAAGCAATCAGCCCCAGCATTTT. This encodes CATSRGGSNQPQHF.

The CDR3 nucleotides are TGTGCCAGCAGCTTCGGACAGGGCCCTAACTATGGCTACACCTTC. It encodes CASSFGQGPNYGYTF. V is TRBV5-4 and J is TRBJ1-2; 8 positions match TRBD1. V lost 2 bases and J lost 0; bases outside the gene matches: 3. Germline V gene lookup returns CDR1 SGHNT and CDR2 YYREEE (reference sequence). This CDR3 spans 15 amino acids. Full variable domain (missing parts from reference TRBV5-4 and TRBJ1-2): ETGVTQSPTHLIKTRGQQVTLRCSSQSGHNTVSWYQQALGQGPQFIFQYYREEENGRGNFPPRFSGLQFPNYSSELNVNALELDDSALYLCASSFGQGPNYGYTFGSGTRLTVV.

This clone showed up just a few times. This chain joins TRBV7-2 and TRBJ2-5; 7 nucleotides match TRBD2. V lost 5 bases and J lost 3; bases outside the gene matches: 12. Germline CDR1 SGHTA, CDR2 FQGNSA. The CDR3 is 16 amino acids. CDR3 sequence: CASSPLNFAGEETQYF. CDR3 DNA: TGTGCCAGCAGCCCCCTAAACTTCGCGGGGGAAGAGACCCAGTACTTC.

The CDR3 loop is CASRRQGPNEKLFF. CDR3 bases: TGTGCCAGCAGGCGACAGGGCCCTAATGAAAAACTGTTTTTT. J is TRBJ1-4 and V is TRBV6-5, with 7 nucleotides matching TRBD1. The V gene end was trimmed by 6 bases and the J gene end by 3 bases; junction bases not matched to a gene: 4. Looked up from germline, CDR1 is MNHEY and CDR2 is SVGAGI. The CDR3 is 14 amino acids.

There are a few counts of this clone. This chain links TRBV28 with TRBJ1-1; no clear D gene. This CDR3 region has 12 residues. The germline V gene encodes CDR1 MDHEN and CDR2 SYDVKM. V dropped 6 bases and J dropped 6 bases, with 11 bases sitting between them. CDR3 nucleotide sequence: TGTGCCAGCAGCCACGGACCGGCTGAAGCTTTCTTT. Its translation is CASSHGPAEAFF.

This chain connects TRBV9 to TRBJ1-4; TRBD1 might be the D (5 bases). This CDR3 has 14 amino acids. From germline, CDR1 is SGDLS and CDR2 YYNGEE. Trimming removed 4 bases at V and 0 bases at J, with 7 bases between. Here the CDR3 DNA reads TGTGCCAGCAGCATACAGGCAACTAATGAAAAACTGTTTTTT. Translated: CASSIQATNEKLFF. The full variable domain, with the rest looked up from reference TRBV9 and TRBJ1-4, is DSGVTQTPKHLITATGQRVTLRCSPRSGDLSVYWYQQSLDQGLQFLIQYYNGEERAKGNILERFSAQQFPDLHSELNLSSLELGDSALYFCASSIQATNEKLFFGSGTQLSVL.

This clone was recorded a few times. The J gene is TRBJ1-1, the V gene TRBV27; no reliable D call. There are 15 residues in the CDR3. Trimming removed 5 bases at V and 1 base at J, with 14 bases between. Germline values: CDR1 MNHEY, CDR2 SMNVEV (reference sequence). CDR3 nucleotide sequence: TGTGCCAGCAGTCCCTATGTGGGCCCGAACACTGAAGCTTTCTTT. Its translation: CASSPYVGPNTEAFF.

A few counts support this clone. The chain joins TRBV19 to TRBJ2-3; D remains ambiguous. CDR1 and CDR2 (germline): LNHDA, SQIVND (reference sequence). This CDR3 has 14 amino acids. V lost 5 bases, J lost 5 bases, and 14 bases lay in between. The DNA of the CDR3 is TGTGCCAGTAGTCCGGGCCCCGTCGAAGATACGCAGTATTTT. The encoded protein is CASSPGPVEDTQYF.

The CDR3 nucleotides are TGTGCCAGCAGTTCCCCAGGGTACACTGAAGCTTTCTTT. Protein sequence: CASSSPGYTEAFF. The chain carries TRBV6-5 and TRBJ1-1; TRBD1 might be the D (5 bases). Germline V gives CDR1 MNHEY, CDR2 SVGAGI. V was cut by 4 bases and J by 3 bases, with 9 bases left in between. This CDR3 comprises 13 residues.

This chain uses TRBV5-1 with TRBJ1-2; tentative D call: TRBD1 (5 bases). The CDR3 is 14 amino acids. The germline CDR1 and CDR2 sequences are SGHRS and YFSETQ. Trimming left V 4 bases short and J 4 bases short, with 14 bases between. The CDR3 sequence: CASSGLRGVYGYTF. CDR3 nucleotide sequence: TGCGCCAGCAGCGGCTTGAGGGGTGTCTATGGCTACACCTTC. The full variable domain, completed using reference TRBV5-1 and TRBJ1-2, is KAGVTQTPRYLIKTRGQQVTLSCSPISGHRSVSWYQQTPGQGLQFLFEYFSETQRNKGNFPGRFSGRQFSNSRSEMNVSTLELGDSALYLCASSGLRGVYGYTFGSGTRLTVV.

The chain recombines TRBV5-1 with TRBJ1-4, with unresolved D. The CDR3 is 13 amino acids. The V gene's germline CDR1 is SGHRS and CDR2 YFSETQ. Trimming removed 3 bases from V and 3 bases from J, with 6 bases in between. CDR3 nucleotide sequence: TGCGCCAGCAGCTCGCCCTCTAATGAAAAACTGTTTTTT. It specifies CASSSPSNEKLFF.

This clone was found a few times. The V and J genes are TRBV29-1 and TRBJ2-6, with D perhaps TRBD1 (5 bases). The germline V and J ends were trimmed by 7 bases and 0 bases, with 13 bases remaining between them. Germline-derived CDR1 and CDR2 are SQVTM and ANQGSEA. There are 15 residues in the CDR3. The CDR3 sequence is CSATVSNSGANVLTF. DNA for the CDR3: TGCAGCGCGACAGTTTCTAACTCTGGGGCCAACGTCCTGACTTTC.

The V and J genes are TRBV7-9 and TRBJ1-2, with a tentative D call TRBD1 (6 bases). The germline V and J ends were trimmed by 5 bases and 4 bases, with 14 bases remaining between them. CDR1 SEHNR and CDR2 FQNEAQ come from the germline V gene (reference sequence). The CDR3 consists of 14 residues. This chain's CDR3 is CASSRRGGLYGYTF. CDR3 in DNA: TGTGCCAGCAGCCGCCGGGGGGGCCTCTATGGCTACACCTTC. Filled out from reference TRBV7-9 and TRBJ1-2, the complete variable domain reads DTGVSQNPRHKITKRGQNVTFRCDPISEHNRLYWYRQTLGQGPEFLTYFQNEAQLEKSRLLSDRFSAERPKGSFSTLEIQRTEQGDSAMYLCASSRRGGLYGYTFGSGTRLTVV.

The gene calls are TRBV5-4 and TRBJ1-1, with TRBD1 identical over 8 bases. Losses at the gene ends were 3 bases for V and 2 bases for J; bases not matched to a gene: 6. In germline, CDR1 is SGHNT, CDR2 YYREEE (reference sequence). CDR3 size: 15 residues. In DNA, the CDR3 is TGTGCCAGCAGCTCGCCCTCAGGGGGCAACACTGAAGCTTTCTTT. Protein: CASSSPSGGNTEAFF.

V gene TRBV6-1 combines with J gene TRBJ1-1; D is ambiguous. CDR3 size: 14 residues. Between the trimmed V and J ends, which lost 1 base and 1 base, there was a span of 7 bases. CDR1 is MNHNS, CDR2 SASEGT, per germline. CDR3 region: CASSEGQANTEAFF. The CDR3 coding sequence is TGTGCCAGCAGTGAAGGGCAGGCGAACACTGAAGCTTTCTTT.